This T cell receptor (beta chain) was retrieved from a study of shared clonotypes between healthy human individuals (dated by TCRdb to 2020 to 2021). Background for the entire study: The cohort comprised two women and a few men aged 18 to 49 years. To estimate repertoire size and how much clonotypes are shared between individuals, the study performed deep sequencing of blood TCR repertoires from about 5 healthy adults. Different laboratories and diverse techniques were used to prepare libraries and sequence TCR repertoires, to increase sequencing depth and limit assay-specific biases. Per donor, leukapheresis produced somewhere between about 0.9 and 9.5 billion PBMCs. For each donor, CD4 naive and CD4 memory were each given three plates, CD8 naive was given two plates, and CD8 memory was given one plate. The research as a whole found: The small number of donors limited the genetic and exposure-history diversity represented. Pairwise subsampling led to the expectation that sequencing depth would affect the degree of clonotype sharing among donors. Sampling was restricted to blood, and TCR repertoires in tissue are likely to differ from TCR repertoires in blood. Rarefaction of sorted-subset datasets indicated incomplete sequencing despite the large sequencing depth. Compared with non-shared clonotypes, clonotypes shared by all four sorted-subset donors had higher generation probabilities. Across a handful of donors, approximately 4.9% of naive CD4, roughly 3.4% of naive CD8, roughly 2.2% of memory CD4, and approximately 0.42% of memory CD8 clonotypes were shared. Naive subsets generally had larger estimated clonotype richness than memory subsets did.

CD8 naive samples were CD45RO-negative cells positively selected for CCR7, giving a CD45RA+CCR7+ population that excluded TemRA cells. The donors were healthy, HIV-negative adults who had no recently reported acute infections or vaccinations. Only Caucasian adults living in Nashville, Tennessee, USA were represented among the donors. Blood was obtained by leukapheresis, after which PBMCs were separated by Ficoll-Histopaque density gradient centrifugation and cryopreserved in liquid nitrogen vapor phase. Analytical flow cytometry was used to check the purity and quantity of every magnetically sorted T cell population. Each sorted fraction had its genomic DNA isolated and then quantified by UV absorbance on a Nanodrop 2000c. There are 11 amino acids in the CDR3, from cysteine to phenylalanine inclusive. Here the CDR3 DNA is all that survives: 33 bases in frame from base 1. Looking up the germline V gene yields CDR1 SGDLS and CDR2 YYNGEE. V loses 7 bases of germline sequence and J loses 3 bases, and the interval between the two ends is 7 bases.

TCR CDR3 regions were amplified from genomic DNA by multiplex PCR using the deep immunoSEQ assay. Extracted genomic DNA from each cell subset was spread evenly across all wells of several immunoSEQ 96-well plates, with each plate serving as a replicate. For sorted subsets, each replicate PCR was loaded with around 220 ng genomic DNA, equivalent to 25,000 to 35,000 T cell genomes. Purified libraries were quantified with a Qubit 3.0 fluorometer, sized on a Bioanalyzer 2100, and re-quantified with the KAPA Library Quantification kit. Every immunoSEQ 96-well plate was sequenced on a separate single-read 150-cycle Illumina NextSeq 550 flow cell. The study's processing was this. The immunoSEQ output contained only junctional sequences without quality scores, so filtering could not match that applied to full-length reads. To assign V/J genes and CDR3, sequences were annotated against IMGT germline references using PyIR, a Python wrapper for IgBLAST v1.9. Reads were removed for weak V/J assignments (E-value above 1e-6), missing CDR3, stop codons, out-of-frame junctions, or ambiguous translated residues. A V3J clonotype was defined by an identical inferred V gene, J gene, and CDR3 amino acid sequence. The percentage overlap between two repertoires was calculated by dividing the number of shared unique clonotypes by the size of the smaller repertoire. Repertoire richness was assessed with RTK rarefaction, the Chao1 estimator, and Recon v2.1 estimates of unobserved clonotypes. Generation probabilities were computed with OLGA for all TCRbeta clonotypes obtained by the gDNA method from a few donors. TCRdb stores this immuneACCESS table with in-frame sequences only. Part of the clones is absent; in the studies checked, under half of the shortfall reflects unresolved V genes, and no reason is known for the rest. The V and J calls and clone size are taken from that table; D and trimming were inferred from the DNA. In this sample the table shows under 850,000 clones, more than 85% of which occur a single time. Together, the top ten hold nearly 25% of the sample.

This clone was counted between two and nine times. This clone's antigen is unknown. No much larger clone exists at a distance of one base, and base qualities are not known. This receptor was obtained from a man under 40 in good health. This chain joins TRBV9 to TRBJ1-2; the D segment could be TRBD1, given 5 matching bases. The sequencing sample was made of naive CD8+ T cells sorted from blood. The label giving this sample's cell subset or site can be read as: CD45RA+CCR7+. The nucleotide sequence is TGTGCCAGCGGGGGAGACTATGGCTACACCTTC. It is translated as CASGGDYGYTF.